Each of the 23 T cell receptor beta chains below was sequenced from the same sample in a study of blood T cell repertoires in COVID-19. TCRdb's table, derived via immunoSEQ multiplex PCR, lists solely in-frame clones and lacks some. The profile covers 40,000 or so clones, with approximately 85% appearing a single time and 3.5% to 5% taken by the ten largest. The sequenced sample consisted of peripheral blood. All receptors derive from a man aged 60 to 69 with acute or convalescent COVID-19.

The chain joins TRBV27 to TRBJ1-2; a weak D match, TRBD1 (5 bases). Germline values: CDR1 MNHEY, CDR2 SMNVEV (reference sequence). This CDR3 spans 13 amino acids. Deletions cut 6 bases from V and 4 bases from J, with 12 bases between. DNA for the CDR3: TGTGCCAGCAGACCTCAGGGCGGCTATGGCTACACCTTC. It is translated as CASRPQGGYGYTF.

The CDR3 loop reads CASSFFRTSGYNEQFF. CDR3 nucleotides: TGTGCCAGCAGCTTCTTTCGCACTAGCGGCTACAATGAGCAGTTCTTC. V and J are TRBV5-4 and TRBJ2-1, with TRBD2 matching over 8 bases. With V trimmed by 2 bases and J by 3 bases, 7 bases remained unmatched. The CDR3 spans 16 residues. CDR1 SGHNT and CDR2 YYREEE come from the germline V gene (reference sequence).

This clone has a handful of counts. J is TRBJ1-5 and V is TRBV12-3 or TRBV12-4; maybe TRBD1 (6 bases). This CDR3 is 13 amino acids long. With 8 bases removed from V and 4 bases from J, the gap between germline ends came to 12 bases. DNA for the CDR3: TGTGCCAGCGGGCGCAGGGGTAATCAGCCCCAGCATTTT. Its protein is CASGRRGNQPQHF.

This clone was detected once. The chain joins TRBV7-2 to TRBJ1-2; 7 bases agree with TRBD1. CDR3 length equals 15 residues. CDR1 is SGHTA and CDR2 is FQGNSA in the germline V gene. With 5 bases clipped from V and 5 bases from J, the junction kept 11 bases outside the gene matches. Written as DNA, the CDR3 is TGTGCCAGCAGCCCGCACCCCGGGACAGCTTATGGCTACACCTTC. Translated: CASSPHPGTAYGYTF.

The V call is TRBV3-1 (or the pseudogene TRBV3-2), the J call TRBJ1-2; no reliable D call. The CDR3 contains 17 residues. V lost 4 bases and J 7 bases, leaving 25 bases between the germline ends. Looked up from germline, CDR1 is LGHDT and CDR2 is YNNKEL (reference sequence). The CDR3 nucleotides read TGTGCCAGCAGCCGCGGGCACTCCAGCGCCTCTCCGTCTGGCTACACCTTC. It is translated as CASSRGHSSASPSGYTF.

The V call is TRBV11-2, the J call TRBJ2-7, with 9 nucleotides matching TRBD2. The V and J ends lost 3 bases and 3 bases, in that order; junction bases with no gene match: 6. Germline values: CDR1 SGHAT, CDR2 FQNNGV. The CDR3 has 15 amino acids. The DNA of the CDR3 is TGTGCCAGCAGCTTTAGGGGACTAGCAGTCTACGAGCAGTACTTC. It codes for CASSFRGLAVYEQYF.

The chain couples TRBV9 to TRBJ2-1; 7 positions match TRBD1. The trim removed 4 bases at V and 5 bases at J, leaving 6 bases unmatched. The CDR3 extends over 14 amino acids. Germline loops: CDR1 SGDLS, CDR2 YYNGEE. CDR3 DNA sequence: TGTGCCAGCAGCATCGGGACAGAGCACAATGAGCAGTTCTTC. As protein: CASSIGTEHNEQFF.

The J gene is TRBJ1-5, the V gene TRBV3-1 (or the pseudogene TRBV3-2); D not certain. There are 14 residues in the CDR3. The germline V and J ends were trimmed by 1 base and 7 bases, with 11 bases remaining between them. Germline CDR1 and CDR2: LGHDT and YNNKEL (reference sequence). CDR3 nucleotides: TGTGCCAGCAGCCAAGTAGGAGAACACCAGCCCCAGCATTTT. Amino acids: CASSQVGEHQPQHF.

The chain combines TRBV29-1 with TRBJ1-1, with 7 positions matching TRBD1. CDR3 length equals 13 residues. The germline CDR1 and CDR2 sequences are SQVTM and ANQGSEA. The J segment lost 0 bases and the V segment lost 7 bases, leaving 5 bases of the junction unmatched. The CDR3 DNA reads TGCAGCGGAACAGGGGCGGTGAACACTGAAGCTTTCTTT. Translation: CSGTGAVNTEAFF.

The chain carries TRBV5-1 and TRBJ2-6; the D is unclear. The V and J ends lost 6 bases and 3 bases respectively, with 10 bases between them. CDR1 SGHRS and CDR2 YFSETQ come from the germline V gene. The CDR3 has 14 amino acids. The CDR3 coding sequence is TGCGCCAGCATGAGGTCCGGTGGGGCCAACGTCCTGACTTTC. Its translation is CASMRSGGANVLTF.

This chain links TRBV6-6 with TRBJ2-1; 11 bases align to TRBD1. Germline loops: CDR1 MNHNY, CDR2 SVGAGI (reference sequence). CDR3 length equals 17 residues. The trim removed 5 bases at V and 8 bases at J, leaving 14 bases unmatched. DNA for the CDR3: TGTGCCAGCAGTCAAAAAACCGGGACAGGGGGAAGCCATGAGCAGTTCTTC. Translated: CASSQKTGTGGSHEQFF.

This clone was detected only once. V is TRBV5-1 and J is TRBJ1-1; a weak D match, TRBD1 (6 bases). V was shortened by 3 bases and J by 1 base, with 10 bases between the two germline ends. This CDR3 comprises 14 residues. CDR1 is SGHRS and CDR2 is YFSETQ in the germline V gene. The CDR3 region has the DNA TGCGCCAGCAGCTCCGGACAGACGAACACTGAAGCTTTCTTT. This translates into CASSSGQTNTEAFF.

There are a few counts of this clone. V and J are TRBV19 and TRBJ2-5, with D possibly matching TRBD1 (6 bases). Germline V CDR1 and CDR2: LNHDA, SQIVND (reference sequence). With 10 bases removed from V and 4 bases from J, the gap between germline ends came to 13 bases. CDR3 length equals 12 residues. The CDR3 DNA sequence: TGTGCCACCCGACAGGCGGGAGAGACCCAGTACTTC. The encoded protein is CATRQAGETQYF.

The chain recombines TRBV27 with TRBJ2-7; TRBD2 matches 8 bases. CDR3 length: 13 residues. V shed 1 base and J 12 bases; nucleotides not matched to a gene: 8. The germline gives CDR1 MNHEY, CDR2 SMNVEV (reference sequence). CDR3: CASSLLAGISPYF. CDR3 bases: TGTGCCAGCAGTTTATTAGCGGGAATCAGCCCGTACTTC.

The rearrangement links TRBV10-3 to TRBJ1-2; 9 bases agree with TRBD1. Germline trimming cut 10 bases from V and 2 bases from J; bases unmatched to any gene: 5. There are 13 residues in the CDR3. In germline, CDR1 is ENHRY, CDR2 SYGVKD. The CDR3 region is CASSGTGNYGYTF. The CDR3 DNA is TGTGCCAGCTCCGGGACAGGGAACTATGGCTACACCTTC.

The genes are TRBV2 and TRBJ2-3; 11 bases map to TRBD1. J gave up 3 bases and V 0 bases, and 2 bases lay outside the gene matches. The length of the CDR3 is 16 residues. Per the germline V gene, CDR1 is SNHLY and CDR2 is FYNNEI. The CDR3 DNA reads TGTGCCAGCAGTGAAGCGGGACAGGGGGGGACAGATACGCAGTATTTT. This sequence encodes CASSEAGQGGTDTQYF.

In this sample, this clone turned up a few times. The genes are TRBV7-9 and TRBJ2-7, with 9 bases lining up with TRBD1. From germline, CDR1 is SEHNR and CDR2 FQNEAQ (reference sequence). This CDR3 region has 13 residues. V lost 4 bases, J lost 6 bases, and 4 bases stayed unmatched. The CDR3 DNA sequence: TGTGCCAGCAGCTGGGGACAGGGAGGCGAGCAGTACTTC. This sequence encodes CASSWGQGGEQYF.

The chain has TRBV2 and TRBJ2-3, with 7 bases lining up with TRBD2. Germline V gene sequence: CDR1 SNHLY, CDR2 FYNNEI. After removal of 9 bases from V and 0 bases from J, the junction contained 9 bases not matched to a gene. The CDR3 contains 15 residues. CDR3 nucleotides: TGTGCCAGTTATAGCGGGTGGGCTAGCACAGATACGCAGTATTTT. It specifies CASYSGWASTDTQYF.

V and J are TRBV18 and TRBJ1-4; 7 nucleotides align to TRBD1. V trimming: 6 bases; J trimming: 8 bases; junction bases outside the gene matches: 6. Germline V gives CDR1 KGHSH, CDR2 LQKENI. CDR3 size: 13 residues. The CDR3 DNA follows: TGTGCCAGCTCCCTAAAAGGGGGCGAAAAACTGTTTTTT. It specifies CASSLKGGEKLFF.

Only a few counts were recorded for this clone. The chain links TRBV19 to TRBJ2-1, with 8 bases identical to TRBD1. With V trimmed by 6 bases and J by 5 bases, 9 bases remained unmatched. This CDR3 has 15 residues. Germline values: CDR1 LNHDA, CDR2 SQIVND (reference sequence). CDR3 amino acids: CASRYRDRPNNEQFF. The CDR3 region has the DNA TGTGCCAGTAGATACCGGGACAGGCCGAACAATGAGCAGTTCTTC. The full variable domain, completed using reference TRBV19 and TRBJ2-1, is DGGITQSPKYLFRKEGQNVTLSCEQNLNHDAMYWYRQDPGQGLRLIYYSQIVNDFQKGDIAEGYSVSREKKESFPLTVTSAQKNPTAFYLCASRYRDRPNNEQFFGPGTRLTVL.

V usage is TRBV9 and J usage is TRBJ1-1, with a possible D match to TRBD1 (6 bases). The germline CDR1 and CDR2 sequences are SGDLS and YYNGEE. The V gene lost 4 bases and the J gene lost 4 bases, with 14 bases spanning the gap. The CDR3 runs to 14 residues. The chain's CDR3 is CASSPSQGGTEAFF. CDR3 nucleotides: TGTGCCAGCAGCCCCTCTCAAGGGGGCACTGAAGCTTTCTTT.

The chain recombines TRBV28 with TRBJ1-1, with 9 nucleotides matching TRBD1. Germline CDR1 and CDR2: MDHEN and SYDVKM. With V trimmed by 2 bases and J by 6 bases, 13 bases remained unmatched. The CDR3 covers 17 residues. The CDR3 spells CASSLGGTGFASPEAFF. DNA of the CDR3: TGTGCCAGCAGTTTAGGCGGGACAGGGTTTGCCTCCCCTGAAGCTTTCTTT.

The V gene is TRBV20-1, the J gene TRBJ1-2; no reliable D call. Trimming pared 6 bases from V and 6 bases from J, leaving 11 bases between. Germline assignment: CDR1 DFQATT and CDR2 SNEGSKA (reference sequence). This CDR3 comprises 11 residues. CDR3 sequence (DNA): TGCAGTGCGTTGGGAGAGGATGGCTACACCTTC. This encodes CSALGEDGYTF.